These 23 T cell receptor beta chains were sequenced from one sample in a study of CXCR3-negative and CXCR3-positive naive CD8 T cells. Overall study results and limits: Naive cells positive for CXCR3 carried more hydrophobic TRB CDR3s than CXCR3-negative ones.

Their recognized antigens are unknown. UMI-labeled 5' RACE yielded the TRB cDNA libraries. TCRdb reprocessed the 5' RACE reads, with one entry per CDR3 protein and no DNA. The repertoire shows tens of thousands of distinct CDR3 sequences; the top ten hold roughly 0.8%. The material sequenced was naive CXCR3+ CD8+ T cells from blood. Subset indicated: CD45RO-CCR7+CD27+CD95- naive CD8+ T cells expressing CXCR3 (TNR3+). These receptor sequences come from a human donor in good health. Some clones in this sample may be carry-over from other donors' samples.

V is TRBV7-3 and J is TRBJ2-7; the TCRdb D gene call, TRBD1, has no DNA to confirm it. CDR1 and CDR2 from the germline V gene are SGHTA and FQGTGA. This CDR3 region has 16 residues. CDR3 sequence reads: CASSLNTEQGRYEQYF.

CDR3: CASSLGGLSTEAFF. The rearrangement links TRBV7-6 to TRBJ1-1. There are 14 residues in the CDR3. CDR1 and CDR2 from the germline V gene are SGHVS and FNYEAQ. Drawing the rest from reference TRBV7-6 and TRBJ1-1, the complete variable domain is GAGVSQSPRYKVTKRGQDVALRCDPISGHVSLYWYRQALGQGPEFLTYFNYEAQQDKSGLPNDRFSAERPEGSISTLTIQRTEQRDSAMYRCASSLGGLSTEAFFGQGTRLTVV.

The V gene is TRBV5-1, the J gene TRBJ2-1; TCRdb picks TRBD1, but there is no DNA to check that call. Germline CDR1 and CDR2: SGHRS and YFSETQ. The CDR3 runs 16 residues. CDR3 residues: CASSLEGDPAYNEQFF.

The CDR3 is CASSPTGLGEQYF. The chain links TRBV5-6 to TRBJ2-7; TCRdb designates TRBD1, a call that cannot be tested without DNA. This CDR3 is 13 amino acids long. Germline CDR1 is SGHDT and CDR2 is YYEEEE. Full variable domain (outside the CDR3, taken from reference TRBV5-6 and TRBJ2-7): DAGVTQSPTHLIKTRGQQVTLRCSPKSGHDTVSWYQQALGQGPQFIFQYYEEEERQRGNFPDRFSGHQFPNYSSELNVNALLLGDSALYLCASSPTGLGEQYFGPGTRLTVT.

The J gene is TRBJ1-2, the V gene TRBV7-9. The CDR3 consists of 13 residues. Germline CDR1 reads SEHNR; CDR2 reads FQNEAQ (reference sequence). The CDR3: CASSPTPTEGYTF.

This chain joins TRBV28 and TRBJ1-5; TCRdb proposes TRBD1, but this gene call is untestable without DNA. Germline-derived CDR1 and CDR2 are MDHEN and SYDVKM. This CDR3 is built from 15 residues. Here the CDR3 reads CASSPRAGGLQPQHF. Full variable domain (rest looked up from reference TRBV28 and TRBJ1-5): DVKVTQSSRYLVKRTGEKVFLECVQDMDHENMFWYRQDPGLGLRLIYFSYDVKMKEKGDIPEGYSVSREKKERFSLILESASTNQTSMYLCASSPRAGGLQPQHFGDGTRLSIL.

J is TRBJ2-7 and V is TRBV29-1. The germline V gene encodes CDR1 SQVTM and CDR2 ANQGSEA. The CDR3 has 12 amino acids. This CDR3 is CSVAVNSYEQYF.

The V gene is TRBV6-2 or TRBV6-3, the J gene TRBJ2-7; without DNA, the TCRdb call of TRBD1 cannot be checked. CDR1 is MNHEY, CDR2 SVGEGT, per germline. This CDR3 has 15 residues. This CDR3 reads CASRGGTGIFYEQYF.

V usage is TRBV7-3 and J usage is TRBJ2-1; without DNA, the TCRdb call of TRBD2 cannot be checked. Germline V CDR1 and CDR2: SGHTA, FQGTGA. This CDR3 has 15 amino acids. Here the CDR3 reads CASSLLAGVYNEQFF.

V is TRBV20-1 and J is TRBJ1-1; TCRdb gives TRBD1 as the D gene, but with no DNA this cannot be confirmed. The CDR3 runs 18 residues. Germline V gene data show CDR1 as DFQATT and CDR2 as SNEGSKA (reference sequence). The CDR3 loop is CSASNPPRGTGRNTEAFF.

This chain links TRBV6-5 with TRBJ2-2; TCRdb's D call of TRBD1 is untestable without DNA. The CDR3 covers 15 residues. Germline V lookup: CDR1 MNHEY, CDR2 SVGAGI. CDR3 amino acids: CASSLGQLNTGELFF.

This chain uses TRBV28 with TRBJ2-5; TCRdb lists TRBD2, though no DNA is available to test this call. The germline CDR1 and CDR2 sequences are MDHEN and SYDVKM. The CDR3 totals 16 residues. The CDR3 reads CASSLLPFGQQETQYF.

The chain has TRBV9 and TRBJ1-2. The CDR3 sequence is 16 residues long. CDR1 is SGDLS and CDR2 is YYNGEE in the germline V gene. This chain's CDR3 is CASSVGSRGWDYGYTF.

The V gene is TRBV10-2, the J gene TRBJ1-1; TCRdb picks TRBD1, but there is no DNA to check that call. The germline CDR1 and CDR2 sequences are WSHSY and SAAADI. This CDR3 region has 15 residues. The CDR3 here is CASSDPQGVYTEAFF.

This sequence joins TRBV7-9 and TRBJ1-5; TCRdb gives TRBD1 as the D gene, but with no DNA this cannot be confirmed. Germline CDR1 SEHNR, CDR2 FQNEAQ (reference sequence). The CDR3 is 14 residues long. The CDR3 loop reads CASSSTGINQPQHF.

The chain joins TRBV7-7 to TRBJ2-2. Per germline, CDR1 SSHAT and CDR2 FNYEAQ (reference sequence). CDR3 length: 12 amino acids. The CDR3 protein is CASSSPPGELFF.

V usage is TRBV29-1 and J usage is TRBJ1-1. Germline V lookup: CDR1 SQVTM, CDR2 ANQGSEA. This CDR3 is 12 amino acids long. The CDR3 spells CSVGGGNTEAFF.

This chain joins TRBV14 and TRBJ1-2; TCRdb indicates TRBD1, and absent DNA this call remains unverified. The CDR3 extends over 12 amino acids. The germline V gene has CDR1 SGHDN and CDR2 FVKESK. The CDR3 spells CASSYGSHGYTF. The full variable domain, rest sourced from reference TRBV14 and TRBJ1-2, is EAGVTQFPSHSVIEKGQTVTLRCDPISGHDNLYWYRRVMGKEIKFLLHFVKESKQDESGMPNNRFLAERTGGTYSTLKVQPAELEDSGVYFCASSYGSHGYTFGSGTRLTVV.

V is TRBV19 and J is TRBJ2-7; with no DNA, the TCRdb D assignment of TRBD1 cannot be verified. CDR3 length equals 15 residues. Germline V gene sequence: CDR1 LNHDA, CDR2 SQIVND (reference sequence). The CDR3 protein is CASSPIGTGILEQYF. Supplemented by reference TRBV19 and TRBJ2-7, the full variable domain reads DGGITQSPKYLFRKEGQNVTLSCEQNLNHDAMYWYRQDPGQGLRLIYYSQIVNDFQKGDIAEGYSVSREKKESFPLTVTSAQKNPTAFYLCASSPIGTGILEQYFGPGTRLTVT.

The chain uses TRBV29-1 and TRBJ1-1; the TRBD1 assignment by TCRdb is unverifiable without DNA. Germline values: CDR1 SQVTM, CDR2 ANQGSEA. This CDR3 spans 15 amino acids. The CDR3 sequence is CSVGGGQSGDTEAFF.

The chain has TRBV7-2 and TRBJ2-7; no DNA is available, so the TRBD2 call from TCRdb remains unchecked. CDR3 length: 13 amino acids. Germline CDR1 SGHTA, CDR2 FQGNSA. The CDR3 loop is CASRGSGTYEQYF.

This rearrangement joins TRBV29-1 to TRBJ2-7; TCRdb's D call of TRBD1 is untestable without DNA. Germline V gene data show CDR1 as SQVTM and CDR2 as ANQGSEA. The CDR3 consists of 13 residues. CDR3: CSGLGGHSYEQYF.

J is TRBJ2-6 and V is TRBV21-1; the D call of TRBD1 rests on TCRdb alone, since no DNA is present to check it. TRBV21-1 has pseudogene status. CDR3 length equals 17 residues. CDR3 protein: CASSKKDRPSGANVLTF.